The next 16 T cell receptor beta chains were all read from a single sample in a study of OX40 agonist ivuxolimab in advanced cancers. The protocol was immunoSEQ multiplex PCR, while the TCRdb copy is restricted to in-frame clones and leaves out a portion. Among tens of thousands of clones, 80% to 90% were seen once, and the ten largest hold around 0.9%. The sequenced sample was CD4+ or CD8+ T cells sorted from blood, obtained in a trial of the OX40 agonist ivuxolimab. These receptors originate from an adult with an advanced solid tumor such as melanoma, head and neck, liver or kidney cancer.

This chain links TRBV7-2 with TRBJ2-3; 10 nucleotides line up with TRBD2. The CDR3 length is 17 residues. Trimming cost V 3 bases and J 0 bases; bases outside gene matches: 6. Looked up from germline, CDR1 is SGHTA and CDR2 is FQGNSA. The CDR3 nucleotides read TGTGCCAGCAGCTTTCAGCGGGGGGGCGGGAGCACAGATACGCAGTATTTT. This sequence encodes CASSFQRGGGSTDTQYF.

This sequence joins TRBV4-1 and TRBJ1-5; 7 bases agree with TRBD1. The CDR3 has 15 residues. Germline values: CDR1 MGHRA, CDR2 YSYEKL. J was trimmed by 2 bases and V by 5 bases; bases with no gene match: 6. CDR3 in amino acids: CASSSGGKGNQPQHF. The CDR3 DNA sequence: TGCGCCAGCAGCTCAGGGGGAAAGGGCAATCAGCCCCAGCATTTT.

The gene calls are TRBV11-3 and TRBJ2-5, with 7 bases matching TRBD1. The CDR3 loop spans 17 amino acids. V was clipped by 5 bases and J by 0 bases; unmatched bases: 12. In germline, CDR1 is SGHNT, CDR2 YENEEA. The CDR3: CASSPPTGRWYQETQYF. In DNA form, the CDR3 reads TGTGCCAGCAGCCCCCCGACAGGGCGGTGGTACCAAGAGACCCAGTACTTC.

The chain uses TRBV19 and TRBJ2-3; tentatively, D is TRBD1 or TRBD2 (5 bases each). CDR1 is LNHDA, CDR2 SQIVND, per germline (reference sequence). The CDR3 spans 15 residues. Deletions cut 4 bases from V and 5 bases from J, with 16 bases between. CDR3 bases: TGTGCCAGTAGTACCACAGGATCCCGGGGAGATACGCAGTATTTT. Its protein product is CASSTTGSRGDTQYF.

The rearrangement joins TRBV4-1 to TRBJ2-3; unclear D gene. V was trimmed by 4 bases and J by 6 bases, leaving 8 bases between them. The CDR3 sequence is 12 residues long. CDR1 is MGHRA and CDR2 is YSYEKL in the germline V gene. The CDR3, as DNA: TGCGCCAGCAGCCCCGGTTTTGATACGCAGTATTTT. Its translation is CASSPGFDTQYF.

Worth noting for this clone: Other DNA sequences within the sample encode an identical CDR3. V gene TRBV7-9 combines with J gene TRBJ2-1, with TRBD1 identical over 7 bases. Germline V lookup: CDR1 SEHNR, CDR2 FQNEAQ (reference sequence). The junction had 7 bases not matched to a gene; V was cut back by 5 bases and J by 9 bases. The CDR3 extends over 13 amino acids. The CDR3 spells CASSPRGPSEQFF. As DNA, the CDR3 is TGTGCCAGCAGCCCGAGGGGGCCTAGTGAGCAGTTCTTC.

This sequence joins TRBV11-2 and TRBJ2-2; D gene uncertain. Per germline, CDR1 SGHAT and CDR2 FQNNGV. This CDR3 has 13 residues. V was trimmed by 4 bases and J by 1 base, leaving 4 bases between them. The CDR3 protein is CASSSGNTGELFF. The CDR3 nucleotides are TGTGCCAGCAGCTCCGGGAACACCGGGGAGCTGTTTTTT.

In DNA form, the CDR3 reads TGTGCCAGCAGCTTAACTAGCCTCGGGAACAATGAGCAGTTCTTC. Its translation: CASSLTSLGNNEQFF. This chain connects TRBV7-3 to TRBJ2-1; TRBD2 might be the D (5 bases). This CDR3 spans 15 amino acids. With 0 bases removed from V and 5 bases from J, the gap between germline ends came to 11 bases. Germline V gene sequence: CDR1 SGHTA, CDR2 FQGTGA.

The V call is TRBV20-1, the J call TRBJ2-7; no clear D. Looked up from germline, CDR1 is DFQATT and CDR2 is SNEGSKA (reference sequence). The CDR3 loop spans 11 amino acids. V lost 3 bases and J 8 bases, leaving 11 bases between the germline ends. CDR3 residues: CSARQEFQQYF. CDR3 bases: TGCAGTGCTAGGCAGGAGTTTCAGCAGTACTTC.

The CDR3 loop reads CASSPGTSGANEQFF. DNA of the CDR3: TGTGCCAGCAGCCCGGGGACTAGCGGGGCGAATGAGCAGTTCTTC. This chain links TRBV7-3 with TRBJ2-1; 13 bases match TRBD2. The CDR3 contains 15 residues. The J segment lost 7 bases and the V segment lost 5 bases, leaving 5 bases of the junction unmatched. In germline, CDR1 is SGHTA, CDR2 FQGTGA.

J is TRBJ2-5 and V is TRBV11-2, with TRBD2 as a possible D gene (5 bases). The germline V gene has CDR1 SGHAT and CDR2 FQNNGV. CDR3 length: 13 residues. Trimming removed 8 bases at V and 2 bases at J, with 12 bases between. CDR3 region: CASLPGSQETQYF. DNA of the CDR3: TGTGCCAGCTTACCGGGATCTCAAGAGACCCAGTACTTC.

The chain couples TRBV19 to TRBJ1-2, with D maybe TRBD1 (5 bases). This CDR3 is 13 amino acids long. V dropped 4 bases and J dropped 7 bases, with 13 bases sitting between them. Germline CDR1 is LNHDA and CDR2 is SQIVND (reference sequence). The CDR3: CASSTGHSPGYTF. The CDR3 nucleotides read TGTGCCAGTAGTACAGGACACTCTCCTGGCTACACCTTC.

This clone was picked up one time. This rearrangement joins TRBV5-6 to TRBJ1-6; 9 bases are shared with TRBD1. Germline loops: CDR1 SGHDT, CDR2 YYEEEE. The CDR3 contains 15 residues. V lost 4 bases, J lost 5 bases, and 4 bases stayed unmatched. CDR3 sequence reads: CASSTGQGNNSPLHF. The CDR3 region has the DNA TGTGCCAGCAGCACGGGACAGGGCAATAATTCACCCCTCCACTTT.

The chain couples TRBV11-3 to TRBJ2-7; unclear D gene. CDR1 is SGHNT, CDR2 YENEEA, per germline. Trimming took 5 bases from V and 4 from J, leaving 12 bases between them. The CDR3 is 13 residues long. CDR3 nucleotide sequence: TGTGCCAGCAGCCAAGAGGACGGGTACGAGCAGTACTTC. It codes for CASSQEDGYEQYF.

This clone was observed a few times. The rearrangement joins TRBV4-1 to TRBJ1-1; the D gene is possibly TRBD1 (5 bases). Germline lookup yields CDR1 MGHRA and CDR2 YSYEKL. The V gene lost 1 base and the J gene lost 1 base, with 13 bases spanning the gap. This CDR3 region has 16 residues. The CDR3 DNA reads as TGCGCCAGCAGCCAAGTCTTACAGGTCAAGAACACTGAAGCTTTCTTT. It specifies CASSQVLQVKNTEAFF.

The rearrangement joins TRBV6-1 to TRBJ1-4; possible D gene TRBD1, 5 bases. CDR1 is MNHNS and CDR2 is SASEGT in the germline V gene. The CDR3 has 15 residues. The V end was cut by 8 bases, the J end by 4 bases, with 17 bases between. The CDR3 DNA follows: TGTGCCAGCCACGCGAGGGGCGTCCTTAATGAAAAACTGTTTTTT. Protein sequence: CASHARGVLNEKLFF.